A single sample is the source of the 24 T cell receptor beta chains below, sequenced in a study of control samples from healthy donors and cancer patients. Using immunoSEQ multiplex PCR, the repertoire was profiled, and TCRdb retains in-frame clones only, with some absent. This sample has over 90,000 clones, with roughly nine tenths found just once. Sequencing used blood. These receptors were taken from a woman in her late teens or twenties in good health.

V is TRBV19 and J is TRBJ1-2, with 9 bases lining up with TRBD1. Unmatched junction bases numbered 7, after V lost 7 bases and J lost 7 bases. CDR1 is LNHDA and CDR2 is SQIVND in the germline V gene (reference sequence). This CDR3 comprises 13 residues. CDR3 protein: CASTLEQGAGYTF. CDR3 DNA: TGTGCCAGTACCCTAGAACAGGGGGCTGGCTACACCTTC. The variable domain in full, completed from reference TRBV19 and TRBJ1-2, reads DGGITQSPKYLFRKEGQNVTLSCEQNLNHDAMYWYRQDPGQGLRLIYYSQIVNDFQKGDIAEGYSVSREKKESFPLTVTSAQKNPTAFYLCASTLEQGAGYTFGSGTRLTVV.

The count of this clone is one. The V call is TRBV7-2, the J call TRBJ2-1; tentatively, D is TRBD2 (5 bases). Trimming stripped 1 base from V and 0 bases from J, with 7 bases between. This CDR3 contains 15 residues. Germline V CDR1 and CDR2: SGHTA, FQGNSA. DNA of the CDR3: TGTGCCAGCAGCTTAGTGGGGAGCTCCTACAATGAGCAGTTCTTC. Translated: CASSLVGSSYNEQFF.

The chain uses TRBV7-6 and TRBJ2-5; D is ambiguous. Trimming left V 3 bases short and J 3 bases short, with 17 bases between. The CDR3 has 16 residues. Germline-derived CDR1 and CDR2 are SGHVS and FNYEAQ. CDR3 loop: CASSFSGSSTKETQYF. CDR3 coding DNA: TGTGCCAGCAGCTTTAGTGGCAGCTCCACAAAAGAGACCCAGTACTTC.

The J gene is TRBJ2-1, the V gene TRBV19, with 7 bases aligning to TRBD1. Trimming took 5 bases from V and 8 from J; bases not matched to a gene: 15. The CDR3 is made up of 16 amino acids. Germline V gives CDR1 LNHDA, CDR2 SQIVND (reference sequence). For the CDR3, the DNA is TGTGCCAGTAGTCTCCCCTCCGGGACCCAGGGGGATGAGCAGTTCTTC. It specifies CASSLPSGTQGDEQFF.

The rearrangement joins TRBV7-8 to TRBJ1-2, with 8 bases lining up with TRBD1. The CDR3 is made up of 14 amino acids. CDR1 and CDR2 from the germline V gene are SGHVS and FQNEAQ. V shed 3 bases, J shed 2 bases, and the junction held 2 bases outside the gene matches. The DNA for the CDR3 is TGTGCCAGCAGCTTCGGGACAGGAAACTATGGCTACACCTTC. Translated, it gives CASSFGTGNYGYTF.

The chain has TRBV13 and TRBJ2-2; weak D call: TRBD1 (6 bases). The germline V and J ends were trimmed by 2 bases and 3 bases, with 22 bases remaining between them. CDR1 PRHDT and CDR2 FYEKMQ come from the germline V gene (reference sequence). This CDR3 contains 19 residues. CDR3 in amino acids: CASSLNLKTGLLYTGELFF. In nucleotides, the CDR3 is TGTGCCAGCAGCTTAAACCTTAAGACAGGTCTTTTATACACCGGGGAGCTGTTTTTT.

The chain is built from TRBV7-8 and TRBJ1-5; D unresolved. The length of the CDR3 is 15 residues. With 0 bases removed from V and 4 bases from J, the gap between germline ends came to 10 bases. In germline, CDR1 is SGHVS, CDR2 FQNEAQ. The CDR3 is CASSLAPGENQPQHF. For the CDR3, the DNA is TGTGCCAGCAGCTTAGCCCCCGGGGAGAATCAGCCCCAGCATTTT.

The chain has TRBV6-5 and TRBJ2-3; 8 bases align to TRBD2. The germline gives CDR1 MNHEY, CDR2 SVGAGI. This CDR3 is 16 amino acids long. Germline trimming cut 0 bases from V and 1 base from J; bases unmatched to any gene: 3. The CDR3 DNA follows: TGTGCCAGCAGTTACTCTCCGGGACTAGGCACAGATACGCAGTATTTT. As protein: CASSYSPGLGTDTQYF.

Worth noting for this clone: A junction boundary mismatches the germline segment, possibly from a read error. Other nucleotide sequences in the sample specify the same CDR3. The genes are TRBV2 and TRBJ2-1; TRBD2 agrees at 7 bases. CDR1 is SNHLY, CDR2 FYNNEI, per germline. The CDR3 has 17 residues. CDR3 sequence: CASSEPLGEGKYNEQFF. As DNA, the CDR3 is TGTGCCAGTAGTGAGCCTTTGGGGGAGGGCAAATACAATGAGCAGTTCTTC. The variable domain in full, completed from reference TRBV2 and TRBJ2-1, reads EPEVTQTPSHQVTQMGQEVILRCVPISNHLYFYWYRQILGQKVEFLVSFYNNEISEKSEIFDDQFSVERPDGSNFTLKIRSTKLEDSAMYFCASSEPLGEGKYNEQFFGPGTRLTVL.

The chain recombines TRBV3-1 (or the pseudogene TRBV3-2) with TRBJ1-5, with D perhaps matching TRBD1 (5 bases). Germline assignment: CDR1 LGHDT and CDR2 YNNKEL (reference sequence). The CDR3 runs to 15 residues. V dropped 5 bases and J dropped 3 bases, with 14 bases sitting between them. The CDR3: CASSDDRGFNQPQHF. The CDR3 bases are TGTGCCAGCAGCGACGACCGGGGCTTCAATCAGCCCCAGCATTTT.

DNA for the CDR3: TGTGCCAGCAGTTACCGGACTAGCAGGAGCTCCTACGAGCAGTACTTC. Residues: CASSYRTSRSSYEQYF. V is TRBV6-5 and J is TRBJ2-7; 8 bases are shared with TRBD2. Germline trimming cut 2 bases from V and 0 bases from J; bases unmatched to any gene: 6. The CDR3 loop spans 16 amino acids. In germline, CDR1 is MNHEY, CDR2 SVGAGI.

The J gene is TRBJ2-7, the V gene TRBV6-5; TRBD2 aligns across 9 bases. V lost 6 bases and J lost 4; bases outside the gene matches: 10. The CDR3 covers 15 residues. The germline V gene has CDR1 MNHEY and CDR2 SVGAGI. CDR3 sequence (DNA): TGTGCCAGCAGACCAATAGCGGGAGTTGGTTACGAGCAGTACTTC. Protein: CASRPIAGVGYEQYF.

The chain combines TRBV5-1 with TRBJ2-1; TRBD2 matches at 10 bases. The germline CDR1 and CDR2 sequences are SGHRS and YFSETQ. CDR3 length equals 16 residues. After removal of 1 base from V and 6 bases from J, the junction contained 7 bases not matched to a gene. In DNA, the CDR3 is TGCGCCAGCAGCTTGCCTAGCGGGGGTCCTATCAATGAGCAGTTCTTC. It specifies CASSLPSGGPINEQFF.

J is TRBJ2-5 and V is TRBV5-1; 8 bases match TRBD2. Germline assignment: CDR1 SGHRS and CDR2 YFSETQ. The J segment lost 4 bases and the V segment lost 0 bases, leaving 2 bases of the junction unmatched. The CDR3 covers 14 residues. CDR3 in DNA: TGCGCCAGCAGCTTGGTGCGGGGGGCAGAGACCCAGTACTTC. It yields the protein CASSLVRGAETQYF.

The J gene is TRBJ2-1, the V gene TRBV4-1; D unclear. The CDR3 has 14 amino acids. Between the trimmed V and J ends, which lost 3 bases and 9 bases, there was a span of 15 bases. Germline CDR1 reads MGHRA; CDR2 reads YSYEKL. The CDR3 DNA reads TGCGCCAGCAGCCAGTACGATGGGTCGATTGAGCAGTTCTTC. Translation gives CASSQYDGSIEQFF.

This chain links TRBV7-9 with TRBJ1-2; D unclear. Trimming stripped 8 bases from V and 2 bases from J, with 9 bases between. The CDR3 is made up of 12 amino acids. Germline CDR1 SEHNR, CDR2 FQNEAQ (reference sequence). In DNA form, the CDR3 reads TGTGCCAGCGGCCGGCAGAACTATGGCTACACCTTC. It specifies CASGRQNYGYTF.

This clone was seen more than once but under ten times. This chain joins TRBV6-5 and TRBJ2-7; 7 bases align to TRBD1. V trimming: 7 bases; J trimming: 0 bases; junction bases outside the gene matches: 3. This CDR3 spans 13 amino acids. Germline CDR1 reads MNHEY; CDR2 reads SVGAGI. The CDR3 spells CASMGQSSYEQYF. CDR3 nucleotides: TGTGCCAGCATGGGACAGAGCTCCTACGAGCAGTACTTC.

The chain employs TRBV28 and TRBJ1-2; perhaps TRBD1 as D (5 bases). CDR1 and CDR2 from the germline V gene are MDHEN and SYDVKM. The CDR3 totals 14 residues. Trimming stripped 5 bases from V and 4 bases from J, with 14 bases between. The CDR3 DNA reads TGTGCCAGCAGTACGACAGCCTCCCTCTATGGCTACACCTTC. Translating it yields CASSTTASLYGYTF.

V is TRBV5-4 and J is TRBJ2-3, with D perhaps being TRBD1 or TRBD2 (5 bases each). Trimming stripped 3 bases from V and 6 bases from J, with 11 bases between. Germline V gene sequence: CDR1 SGHNT, CDR2 YYREEE (reference sequence). This CDR3 is built from 13 residues. The DNA for the CDR3 is TGTGCCAGCAGCTGGGGACGCCTCGATACGCAGTATTTT. Its translation is CASSWGRLDTQYF.

This clone was counted between two and nine times. The J gene is TRBJ2-1, the V gene TRBV10-3; 7 bases match TRBD2. The V segment lost 4 bases and the J segment 2 bases; nucleotides outside the gene matches: 2. The CDR3 has 14 residues. Per the germline V gene, CDR1 is ENHRY and CDR2 is SYGVKD. In nucleotides, the CDR3 is TGTGCCATCAGTGGGGCGGGGGCCTACAATGAGCAGTTCTTC. Translated: CAISGAGAYNEQFF.

CDR3 DNA: TGTGCCAGCAGCTTATCTAGCGGGTTAAACTCCTACGAGCAGTACTTC. Amino acid sequence: CASSLSSGLNSYEQYF. V and J are TRBV5-4 and TRBJ2-7; 8 bases align to TRBD2. The CDR3 sequence is 16 residues long. The V gene end was trimmed by 2 bases and the J gene end by 0 bases; junction bases not matched to a gene: 7. Germline CDR1 and CDR2: SGHNT and YYREEE (reference sequence).

The CDR3 sequence is CASVGGTQYF. The CDR3 DNA sequence: TGTGCCAGCGTCGGTGGGACGCAGTATTTT. V and J are TRBV27 and TRBJ2-3; D remains ambiguous. The ends were cut back, 8 bases at V and 9 bases at J, with 9 bases in the middle. This CDR3 contains 10 residues. Germline assignment: CDR1 MNHEY and CDR2 SMNVEV (reference sequence).

This chain uses TRBV7-9 with TRBJ2-1; 13 nucleotides match TRBD2. The V gene end was trimmed by 4 bases and the J gene end by 6 bases; junction bases not matched to a gene: 6. Germline assignment: CDR1 SEHNR and CDR2 FQNEAQ (reference sequence). There are 16 residues in the CDR3. In DNA, the CDR3 is TGTGCCAGCAGCTCTCGGACTAGCGGGAGTGGCAATGAGCAGTTCTTC. It yields the protein CASSSRTSGSGNEQFF.

V is TRBV5-1 and J is TRBJ2-5, with D possibly TRBD1 on 5 matching bases. With 0 bases removed from V and 1 base from J, the gap between germline ends came to 16 bases. The CDR3 has 17 amino acids. Germline CDR1 and CDR2: SGHRS and YFSETQ. The CDR3 DNA sequence: TGCGCCAGCAGCTTGGGCAGGGTGGTACCACTCCAAGAGACCCAGTACTTC. The encoded protein is CASSLGRVVPLQETQYF.